The next 3 T cell receptor beta chains were all read from a single sample in a study of OX40 agonist ivuxolimab in advanced cancers. The method was immunoSEQ multiplex PCR; TCRdb's version includes in-frame clones alone and lacks a portion of them. Among some 20,000 clones, approximately 90% were seen once, and the ten largest hold more than 55%. The source material was CD4+ or CD8+ T cells sorted from blood, sampled in a trial of the OX40 agonist ivuxolimab. The receptors come from an adult with an advanced solid tumor such as melanoma, head and neck, liver or kidney cancer.

This sequence joins TRBV7-9 and TRBJ2-7, with D maybe TRBD1 (6 bases). Germline V lookup: CDR1 SEHNR, CDR2 FQNEAQ (reference sequence). V lost 1 base to trimming and J lost 0 bases, with 13 bases between them. The CDR3 length is 16 residues. The CDR3 nucleotides are TGTGCCAGCAGCTTAGATGGGACACCGAGCTCCTACGAGCAGTACTTC. It encodes CASSLDGTPSSYEQYF.

This clone was detected a few times. One junction end disagrees with the germline gene, perhaps due to a read error. V usage is TRBV6-4 and J usage is TRBJ2-7; D call uncertain. The CDR3 runs to 13 residues. CDR1 and CDR2 from the germline V gene are MRHNA and SNTAGT. The CDR3 loop reads CASSYSNQQEQYF. CDR3 coding DNA: TGTGCCAGCAGTTACTCGAATCAGCAGGAGCAGTACTTC.

The chain couples TRBV10-2 to TRBJ2-7; D remains unclear. The germline gives CDR1 WSHSY, CDR2 SAAADI. V was cut by 5 bases and J by 0 bases, with 2 bases left in between. This CDR3 has 11 residues. The CDR3: CASSTSYEQYF. The CDR3 DNA reads TGCGCCAGCAGTACCTCCTACGAGCAGTACTTC.